This T cell receptor beta chain was captured by sequencing in a study of T cells after posttransplantation cyclophosphamide (dated by TCRdb to the mid-2010s). Looking at the study overall: T cell repertoire reconstitution was tracked by TRB sequencing after myeloablative bone marrow transplantation in which posttransplantation cyclophosphamide was used as GVHD prophylaxis. Because TRA and TRB clonality were tightly correlated in roughly 10 samples, subsequent TCR analyses were focused on TRB only. Public TRB sequences were checked against a database of over 3,500 sequences associated with responses to pathogens, tumor antigens, self-antigens and alloantigens. Blood from all 35 or so PTCy patients who had 1-year posttransplant specimens underwent TRB sequencing. Samples from roughly 35 PTCy-treated patients, along with samples from 16 of their related bone marrow donors, underwent antigen receptor sequencing. TRB sequencing was also done on up to roughly 3 additional blood samples from 2 to 5.2 years after transplant in 3 patients, and on pretransplant blood from 4 patients. What the research found in general, with its limitations: Across approximately 41 patients, TRB clonality was highly associated with recipient CMV seropositivity and CMV reactivation, and PTCy diversity was similar to diversity in CNI/methotrexate controls. Donor-recipient similarity was low at 1-2 months but rose over the first year, and later blood repertoires were often dominated by donor CD8+ memory clones. The TRB repertoires of T cells infiltrating skin or GI tract showed only limited overlap with the TRB repertoires of T cells in blood.

Note on this clone: It lacks a known antigen. Base qualities were left out, and no much larger clone turns up one base away.

Peripheral blood samples were provided by related bone marrow donors on the day of marrow donation. Mononuclear cells from peripheral blood and bone marrow were separated by Ficoll-Hypaque density centrifugation and then cryopreserved. From cysteine to phenylalanine, the CDR3 is 16 amino acids long. The entry retains the CDR3 DNA only, 48 bases that are in frame from base 1. Cut back by 3 bases and 8 bases, the V and J ends lie 17 bases apart. CDR1 and CDR2, looked up from the germline V gene, are SGHVS and FNYEAQ. Genomic DNA was the input for TRB sequencing, which was run either with the immunoSEQ assay at survey resolution or with the hsTCRB kit. On the study's bioinformatics: Initial read processing used immunoSEQ software, and repertoire analyses used the LymphoSeq R package. Clonality was computed as 1 minus normalized Shannon entropy, and a Gini coefficient was also calculated for each TRB dataset. Phenotypes of unsorted samples were inferred by mapping TRB sequences from sorted subsets of the recipient or donor onto the same recipient's unsorted samples. As stored in TCRdb, this immuneACCESS dataset retains in-frame rearrangements with V and J assigned. A fraction of the clones does not appear; measured against another copy, unresolved V genes explain less than half of the discrepancy, and the remainder lacks a known reason. V, J and clone size derive from that table, while D and trimming were established from the DNA sequence. There are around 39,000 clones in this sample, and none of them is a singleton. Jointly, the top ten make up approximately 1.2% of the sample.

Sequenced sample: PBMCs. The sequence links TRBV7-6 to TRBJ1-6; possibly the D gene is TRBD1, per 5 matching bases. This TCR derives from a girl between 10 and 17 years old in good health, CMV-negative, and a related stem cell transplant donor. In nucleotides, the sequence is TGTGCCAGCAGCTTGGGGCGAAGGGGAAAGTATTCACCCCTCCACTTT. The resulting protein is CASSLGRRGKYSPLHF.